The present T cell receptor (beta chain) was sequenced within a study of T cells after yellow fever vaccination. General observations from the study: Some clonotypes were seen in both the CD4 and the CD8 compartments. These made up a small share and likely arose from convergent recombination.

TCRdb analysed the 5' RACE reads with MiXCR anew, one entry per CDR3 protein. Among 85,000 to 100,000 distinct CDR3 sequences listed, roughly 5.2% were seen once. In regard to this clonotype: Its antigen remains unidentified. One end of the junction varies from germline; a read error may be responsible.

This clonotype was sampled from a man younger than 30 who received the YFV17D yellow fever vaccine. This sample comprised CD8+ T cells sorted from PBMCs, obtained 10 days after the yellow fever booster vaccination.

For the CDR3, the DNA is TGTGCCAGCGCTCCCGGGGCAGGGTTCTACGAGCATTACTTC. It translates to CASAPGAGFYEHYF. The rearrangement links TRBV27 to TRBJ2-7; D may correspond to TRBD1 or TRBD2 (5 bases each). The CDR3 totals 14 residues. CDR1 and CDR2 from the germline V gene are MNHEY and SMNVEV (reference sequence).